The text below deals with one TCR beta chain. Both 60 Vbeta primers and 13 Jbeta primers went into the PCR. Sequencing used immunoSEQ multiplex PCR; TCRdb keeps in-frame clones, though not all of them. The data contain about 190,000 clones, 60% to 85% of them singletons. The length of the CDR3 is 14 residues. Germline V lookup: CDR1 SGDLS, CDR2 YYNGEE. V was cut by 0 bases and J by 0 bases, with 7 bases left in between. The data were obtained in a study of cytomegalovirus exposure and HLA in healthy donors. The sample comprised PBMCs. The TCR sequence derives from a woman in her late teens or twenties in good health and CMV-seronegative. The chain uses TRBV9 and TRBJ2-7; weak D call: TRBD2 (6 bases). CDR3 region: CASSVDGSSYEQYF. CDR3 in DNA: TGTGCCAGCAGCGTAGACGGGAGCTCCTACGAGCAGTACTTC. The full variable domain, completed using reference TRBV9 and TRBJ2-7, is DSGVTQTPKHLITATGQRVTLRCSPRSGDLSVYWYQQSLDQGLQFLIQYYNGEERAKGNILERFSAQQFPDLHSELNLSSLELGDSALYFCASSVDGSSYEQYFGPGTRLTVT.